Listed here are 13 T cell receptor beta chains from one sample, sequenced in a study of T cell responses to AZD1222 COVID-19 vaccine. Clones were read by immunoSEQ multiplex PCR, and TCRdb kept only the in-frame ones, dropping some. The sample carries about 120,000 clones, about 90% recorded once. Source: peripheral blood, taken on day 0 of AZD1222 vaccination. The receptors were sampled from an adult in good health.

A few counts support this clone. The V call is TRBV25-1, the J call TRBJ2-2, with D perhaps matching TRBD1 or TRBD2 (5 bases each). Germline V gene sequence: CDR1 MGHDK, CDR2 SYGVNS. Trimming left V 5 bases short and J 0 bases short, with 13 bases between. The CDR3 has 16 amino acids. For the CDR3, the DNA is TGTGCCAGCAGTCAAGGACTGACAGCGAACACCGGGGAGCTGTTTTTT. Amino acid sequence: CASSQGLTANTGELFF.

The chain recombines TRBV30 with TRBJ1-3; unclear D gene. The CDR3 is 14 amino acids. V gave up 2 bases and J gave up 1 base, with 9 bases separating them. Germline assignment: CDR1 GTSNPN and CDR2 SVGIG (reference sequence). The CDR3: CAWSPNSSGNTIYF. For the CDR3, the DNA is TGTGCCTGGAGTCCAAATAGTTCTGGAAACACCATATATTTT. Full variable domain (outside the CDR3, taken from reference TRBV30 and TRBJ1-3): SQTIHQWPATLVQPVGSPLSLECTVEGTSNPNLYWYRQAAGRGLQLLFYSVGIGQISSEVPQNLSASRPQDRQFILSSKKLLLSDSGFYLCAWSPNSSGNTIYFGEGSWLTVV.

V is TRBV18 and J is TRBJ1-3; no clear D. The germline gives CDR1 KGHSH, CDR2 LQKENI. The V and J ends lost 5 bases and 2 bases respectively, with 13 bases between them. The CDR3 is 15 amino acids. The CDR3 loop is CASSKEGVAGNTIYF. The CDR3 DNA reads TGTGCCAGCTCAAAGGAGGGTGTGGCTGGAAACACCATATATTTT.

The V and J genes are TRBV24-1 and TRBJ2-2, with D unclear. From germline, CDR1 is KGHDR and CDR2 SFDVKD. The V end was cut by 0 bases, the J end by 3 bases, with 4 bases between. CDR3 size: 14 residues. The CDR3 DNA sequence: TGTGCCACCAGTGATTTGGCACACACCGGGGAGCTGTTTTTT. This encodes CATSDLAHTGELFF.

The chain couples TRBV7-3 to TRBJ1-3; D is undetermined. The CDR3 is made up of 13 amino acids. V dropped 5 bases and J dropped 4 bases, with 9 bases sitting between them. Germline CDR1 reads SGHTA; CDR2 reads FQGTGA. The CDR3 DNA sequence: TGTGCCAGCAGCGGCGCGGTCGGAAACACCATATATTTT. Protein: CASSGAVGNTIYF.

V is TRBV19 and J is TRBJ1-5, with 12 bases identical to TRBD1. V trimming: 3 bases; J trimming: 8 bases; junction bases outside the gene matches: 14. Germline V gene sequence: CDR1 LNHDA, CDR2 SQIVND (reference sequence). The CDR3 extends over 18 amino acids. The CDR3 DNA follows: TGTGCCAGTAGTATTCTGGGACAGGGGGCCGTTACATCGAAGCCCCAGCATTTT. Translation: CASSILGQGAVTSKPQHF.

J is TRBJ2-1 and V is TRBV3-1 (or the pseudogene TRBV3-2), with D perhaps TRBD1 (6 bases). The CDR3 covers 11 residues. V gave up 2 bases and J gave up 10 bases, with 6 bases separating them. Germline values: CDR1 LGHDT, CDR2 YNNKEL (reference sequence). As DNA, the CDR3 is TGTGCCAGCAGCCAAACAGGGGAGCAGTTCTTC. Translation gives CASSQTGEQFF.

CDR3 coding DNA: TGTGCCATCAGCTCAACTAGCGCCCATGAGCAGTTCTTC. This encodes CAISSTSAHEQFF. V gene TRBV10-3 combines with J gene TRBJ2-1, with 7 nucleotides matching TRBD2. Germline CDR1 is ENHRY and CDR2 is SYGVKD. J was trimmed by 8 bases and V by 6 bases; bases with no gene match: 7. The CDR3 is made up of 13 amino acids.

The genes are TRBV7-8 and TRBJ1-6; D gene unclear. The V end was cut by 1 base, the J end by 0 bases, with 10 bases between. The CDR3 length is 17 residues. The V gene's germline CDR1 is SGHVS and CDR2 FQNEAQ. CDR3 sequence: CASSLVDGASYNSPLHF. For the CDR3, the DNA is TGTGCCAGCAGCTTAGTGGACGGTGCCTCCTATAATTCACCCCTCCACTTT.

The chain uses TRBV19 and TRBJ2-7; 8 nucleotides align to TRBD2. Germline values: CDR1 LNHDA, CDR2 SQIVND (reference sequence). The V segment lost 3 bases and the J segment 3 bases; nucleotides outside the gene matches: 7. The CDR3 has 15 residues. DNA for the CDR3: TGTGCCAGTAGTATTAGGGCGGGGGGCCTCTACGAGCAGTACTTC. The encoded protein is CASSIRAGGLYEQYF.

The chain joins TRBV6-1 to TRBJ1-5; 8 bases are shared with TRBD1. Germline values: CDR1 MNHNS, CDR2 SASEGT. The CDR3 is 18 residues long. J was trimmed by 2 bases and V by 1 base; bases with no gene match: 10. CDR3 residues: CASSEGRQGAFGNQPQHF. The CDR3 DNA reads TGTGCCAGCAGTGAAGGGAGGCAGGGGGCATTCGGCAATCAGCCCCAGCATTTT.

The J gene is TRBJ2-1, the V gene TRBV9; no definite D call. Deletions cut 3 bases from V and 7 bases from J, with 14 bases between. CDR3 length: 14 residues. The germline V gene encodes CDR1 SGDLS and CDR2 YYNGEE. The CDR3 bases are TGTGCCAGCAGCGATAGGGCGTGGGCTAATGAGCAGTTCTTC. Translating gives CASSDRAWANEQFF.

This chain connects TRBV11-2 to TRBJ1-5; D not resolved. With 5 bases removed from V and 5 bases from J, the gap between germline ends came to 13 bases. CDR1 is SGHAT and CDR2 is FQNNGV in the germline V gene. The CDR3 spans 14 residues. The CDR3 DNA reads TGTGCCAGCAGCCGGACTGCCCCCGATCAGCCCCAGCATTTT. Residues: CASSRTAPDQPQHF.